This T cell receptor beta chain came from a study of T cell responses to AZD1222 COVID-19 vaccine. Study details: Pooled together were second doses at about 4 or about 12 weeks. Whole-study findings and limits: Close to half of all spike-specific TCRs reportedly target regions of the variants that are unmutated. Repertoires were obtained solely post-peak T cell response. Of the AZD1222 recipients, only 5 to 7 were seropositive at baseline.

Trimming took off 1 base at V and 14 bases at J, with 15 bases between the two ends. Germline V gene lookup returns CDR1 SGHAT and CDR2 FQNNGV. The CDR3 loop spans 13 amino acids. TCRdb's table, derived via immunoSEQ multiplex PCR, lists solely in-frame clones and lacks some. This sample yields about 100,000 clones, of which roughly 85% are seen a single time; 5% to 6.5% belongs to the top ten. For this clone: Its target is not known.

This chain connects TRBV11-2 to TRBJ2-1, with TRBD2 as a possible D gene (5 bases). This sequence was found in an adult in good health. The sample consisted of peripheral blood, taken on day 0 of AZD1222 vaccination. CDR3 protein: CASSLAGSDREFF. As DNA, the CDR3 is TGTGCCAGCAGCTTAGCGGGTAGCGATAGGGAGTTCTTC.